This paragraph reports one TCR beta chain. The antigen remains undetermined. Investigators isolated RNA and reverse transcribed it into cDNA to act as the sequencing template. The protocol was immunoSEQ multiplex PCR, while the TCRdb copy is restricted to in-frame clones and leaves out a portion. The data hold around 140,000 clones, with about 88% observed a single time. The source of the sample is a study of CD8+ T cells in alopecia areata. Broader study findings: Affected scalp, especially in alopecia totalis/universalis, had a higher clonality than normal scalp did. Many expanded lesional clones remained in scalp and blood on tofacitinib.

As for treatment: oral pan-JAK inhibitor, 5-10 mg twice daily. Germline lookup yields CDR1 SQVTM and CDR2 ANQGSEA. The CDR3 totals 15 residues. V was shortened by 4 bases and J by 4 bases, with 17 bases between the two germline ends. The chain combines TRBV29-1 with TRBJ2-1, with D maybe TRBD2 (5 bases). The clonotype originates from a human donor with alopecia areata. Sequencing used CD8+ T cells sorted from blood, obtained at week 4, from a patient treated with tofacitinib. This CDR3 is CSVGLPYSTYNEQFF. In nucleotides, the CDR3 is TGCAGCGTTGGACTACCTTACTCGACGTACAATGAGCAGTTCTTC.